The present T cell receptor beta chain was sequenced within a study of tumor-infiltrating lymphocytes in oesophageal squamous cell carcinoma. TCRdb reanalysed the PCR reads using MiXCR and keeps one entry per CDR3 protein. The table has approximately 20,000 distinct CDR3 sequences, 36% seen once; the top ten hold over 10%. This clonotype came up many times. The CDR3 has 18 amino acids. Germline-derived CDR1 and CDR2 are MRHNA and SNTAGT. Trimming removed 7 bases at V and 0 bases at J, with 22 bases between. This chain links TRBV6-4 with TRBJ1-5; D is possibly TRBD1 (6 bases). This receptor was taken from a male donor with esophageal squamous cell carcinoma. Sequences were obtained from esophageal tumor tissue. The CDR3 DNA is TGTGCCAGCACTTCCCCGGGGGCAGCCAGCGGTAGCAATCAGCCCCAGCATTTT. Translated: CASTSPGAASGSNQPQHF.